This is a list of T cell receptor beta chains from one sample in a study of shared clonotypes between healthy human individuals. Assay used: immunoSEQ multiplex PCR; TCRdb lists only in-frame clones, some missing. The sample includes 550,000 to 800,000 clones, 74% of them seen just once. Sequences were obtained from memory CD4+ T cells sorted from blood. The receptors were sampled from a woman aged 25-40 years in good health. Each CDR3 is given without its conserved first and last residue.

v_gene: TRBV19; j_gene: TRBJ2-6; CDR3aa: ASWGRGSSGANVLT
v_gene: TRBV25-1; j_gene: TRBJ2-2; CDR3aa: ASGRSWGGELF
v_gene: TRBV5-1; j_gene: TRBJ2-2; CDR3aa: ASSVTGLATGELF
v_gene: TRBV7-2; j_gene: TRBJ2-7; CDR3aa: ASSFRLANTYEQY
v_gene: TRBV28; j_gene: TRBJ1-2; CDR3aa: ASRTGTDYGYT
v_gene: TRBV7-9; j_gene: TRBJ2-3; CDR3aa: ASSQGTSGFTDTQY
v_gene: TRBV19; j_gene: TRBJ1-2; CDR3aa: ASRESGLRQFNYGYT
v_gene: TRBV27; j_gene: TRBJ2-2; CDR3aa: ASSLVGVGELF
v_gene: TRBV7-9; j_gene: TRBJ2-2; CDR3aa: ASSPSGDSTGELF
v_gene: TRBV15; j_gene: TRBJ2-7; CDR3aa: ATARTSGSYEQY
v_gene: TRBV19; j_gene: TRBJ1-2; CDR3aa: ASGFWDARTYGYT
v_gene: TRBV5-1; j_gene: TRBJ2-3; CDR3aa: ASSPQGRGTDTQY
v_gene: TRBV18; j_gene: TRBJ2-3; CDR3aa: ASSPLLADTQY
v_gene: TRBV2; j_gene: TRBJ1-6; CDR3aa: ASSPQQGSLASPLH
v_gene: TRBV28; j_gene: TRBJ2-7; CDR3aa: ASSDRQGTYEQY
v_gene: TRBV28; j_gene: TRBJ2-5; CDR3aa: ASSLGGVSGTETQY
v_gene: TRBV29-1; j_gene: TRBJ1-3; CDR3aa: SVPTGTGADTIY
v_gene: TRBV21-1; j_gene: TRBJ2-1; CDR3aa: ASSNRREGGDNEQF
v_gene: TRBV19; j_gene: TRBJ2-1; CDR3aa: ASSIAGAYNEQF
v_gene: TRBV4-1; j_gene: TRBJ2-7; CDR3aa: ASSQDTWTGGFEQY
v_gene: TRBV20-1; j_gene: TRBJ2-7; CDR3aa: SVLDRVEQY
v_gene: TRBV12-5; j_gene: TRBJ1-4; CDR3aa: ASGSADPWMNEKLF
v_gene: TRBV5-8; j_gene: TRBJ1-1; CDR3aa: ASSLGQGVFWNTEAF
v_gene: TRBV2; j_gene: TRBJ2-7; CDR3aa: ASGREAGYYEQY
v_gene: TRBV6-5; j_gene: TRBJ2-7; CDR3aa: ASSPQPRDTYEQY
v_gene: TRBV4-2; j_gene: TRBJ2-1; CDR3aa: ASSPGRGQGNNEQF
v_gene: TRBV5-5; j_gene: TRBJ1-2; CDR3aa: ASSLRPGDFGYT
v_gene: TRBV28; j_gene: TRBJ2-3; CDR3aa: ASSFLKTGAGDTQY
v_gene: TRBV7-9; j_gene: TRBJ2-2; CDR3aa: ASSSVAGGPFGELF
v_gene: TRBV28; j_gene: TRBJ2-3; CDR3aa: ASSSPQGLAFADTQY
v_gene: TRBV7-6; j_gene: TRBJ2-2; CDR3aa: ASSGRVPGELF
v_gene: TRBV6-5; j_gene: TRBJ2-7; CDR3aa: ASRKTGLASYEQY
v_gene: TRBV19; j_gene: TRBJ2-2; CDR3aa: ATALIGTRNTGELF
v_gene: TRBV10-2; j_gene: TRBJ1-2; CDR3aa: ASTVPPNYGYT
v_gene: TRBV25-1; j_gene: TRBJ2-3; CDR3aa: ASSGRLAGGTDTQY
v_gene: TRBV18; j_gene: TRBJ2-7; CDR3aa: ASSPDFGTGADEQY
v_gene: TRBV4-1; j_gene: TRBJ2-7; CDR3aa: ASSARQPAYEQY
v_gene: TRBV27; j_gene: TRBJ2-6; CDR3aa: ASSYRQDSGANVLT
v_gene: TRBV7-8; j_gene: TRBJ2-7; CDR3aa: ASSLKRYEQY
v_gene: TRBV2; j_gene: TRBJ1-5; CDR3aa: ASSDSNQPQH
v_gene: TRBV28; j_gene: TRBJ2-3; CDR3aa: ASRGLAGRTDTQY
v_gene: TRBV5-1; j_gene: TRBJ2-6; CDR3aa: ASTLTPSGANVLT
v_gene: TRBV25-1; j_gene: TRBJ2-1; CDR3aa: ASSDTSESPPRNEQF
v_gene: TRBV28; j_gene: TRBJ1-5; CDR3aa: ASSPIRDGNQPQH
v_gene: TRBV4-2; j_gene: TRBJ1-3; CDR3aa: ASSRDRQGDGNTIY
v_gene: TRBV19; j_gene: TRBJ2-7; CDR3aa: ASSQGKLYEQY
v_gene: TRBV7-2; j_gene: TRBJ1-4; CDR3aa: ASSSGLSNEKLF
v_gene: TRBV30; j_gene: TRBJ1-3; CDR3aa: AWSGTGTQKNTIY
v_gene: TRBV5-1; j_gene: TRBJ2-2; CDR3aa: ASSHGQGAGELF
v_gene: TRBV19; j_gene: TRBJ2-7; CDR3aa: ASRRSGSRSYEQY
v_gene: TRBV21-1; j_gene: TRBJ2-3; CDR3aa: ASSRRTSGEVVHTQY
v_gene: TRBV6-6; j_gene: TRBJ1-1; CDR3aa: ASRYTTANTEAF
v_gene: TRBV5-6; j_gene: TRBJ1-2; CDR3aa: ASSLGQGIGGYT
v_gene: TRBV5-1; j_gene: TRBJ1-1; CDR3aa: ASSLGPEMNTEAF